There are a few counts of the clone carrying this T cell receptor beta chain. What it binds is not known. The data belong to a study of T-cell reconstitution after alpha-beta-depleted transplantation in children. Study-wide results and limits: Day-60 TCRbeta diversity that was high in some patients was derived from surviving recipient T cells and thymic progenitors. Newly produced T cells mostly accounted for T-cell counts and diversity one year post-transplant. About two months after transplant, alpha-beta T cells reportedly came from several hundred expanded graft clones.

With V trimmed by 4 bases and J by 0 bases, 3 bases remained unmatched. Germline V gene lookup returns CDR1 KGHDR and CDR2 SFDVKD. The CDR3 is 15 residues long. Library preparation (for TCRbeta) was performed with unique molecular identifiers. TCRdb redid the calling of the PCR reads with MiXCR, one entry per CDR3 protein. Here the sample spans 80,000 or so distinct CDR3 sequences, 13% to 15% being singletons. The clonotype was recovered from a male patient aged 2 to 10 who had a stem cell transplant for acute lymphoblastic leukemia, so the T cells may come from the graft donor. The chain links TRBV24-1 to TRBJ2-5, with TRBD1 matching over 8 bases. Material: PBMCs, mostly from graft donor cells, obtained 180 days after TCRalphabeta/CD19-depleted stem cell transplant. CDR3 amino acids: CATSERDRNQETQYF. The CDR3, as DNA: TGTGCCACCAGTGAAAGGGACAGGAACCAAGAGACCCAGTACTTC.